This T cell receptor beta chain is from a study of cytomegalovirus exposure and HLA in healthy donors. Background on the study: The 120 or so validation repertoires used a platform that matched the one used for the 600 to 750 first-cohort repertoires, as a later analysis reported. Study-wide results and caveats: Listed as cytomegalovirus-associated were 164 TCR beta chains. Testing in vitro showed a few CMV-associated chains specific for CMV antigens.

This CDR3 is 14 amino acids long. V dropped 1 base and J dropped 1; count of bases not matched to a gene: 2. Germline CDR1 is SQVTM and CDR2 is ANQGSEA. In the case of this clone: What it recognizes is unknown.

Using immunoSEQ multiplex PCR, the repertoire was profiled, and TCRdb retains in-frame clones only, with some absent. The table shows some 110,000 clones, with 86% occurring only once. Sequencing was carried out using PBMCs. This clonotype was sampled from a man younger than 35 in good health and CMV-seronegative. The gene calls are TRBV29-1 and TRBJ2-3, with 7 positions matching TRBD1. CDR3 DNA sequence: TGCAGCGTTGAAGGGCAGGGGGGCACAGATACGCAGTATTTT. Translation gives CSVEGQGGTDTQYF.